One sample yielded the 9 T cell receptor beta chains listed below, sequenced in a study of technical replicates of blood from a few donors (dated by TCRdb to about 2017). The library relied on the immunoSEQ multiplex PCR assay. TCRdb took this table from immuneACCESS and kept in-frame rearrangements with V and J called. Such tables lack part of the clones; where checked against another copy, unresolved V genes explain under half of the gap, and the rest is unexplained. Counted in this sample were around 80,000 clones; 98% of them appeared once. Of the sample, around 0.15% is held by the ten largest clones. Sequencing was done on a sample of T cells isolated from PBMCs. Receptors originate from a human donor in good health.

The chain carries TRBV6-6 and TRBJ2-3; no definite D call. The CDR3 totals 15 residues. V dropped 0 bases and J dropped 0 bases, with 7 bases sitting between them. Germline V gene lookup returns CDR1 MNHNY and CDR2 SVGAGI (reference sequence). CDR3 amino acids: CASSYSFSSTDTQYF. The CDR3 DNA reads as TGTGCCAGCAGTTACTCCTTCTCTAGCACAGATACGCAGTATTTT.

The chain is built from TRBV5-1 and TRBJ2-5; 9 positions match TRBD2. Germline assignment: CDR1 SGHRS and CDR2 YFSETQ. J lost 1 base, V lost 4 bases, and 2 bases had no gene match. The CDR3 totals 14 residues. As DNA, the CDR3 is TGCGCCAGCAGCCTAGCGGGGCTCCAAGAGACCCAGTACTTC. It specifies CASSLAGLQETQYF.

V and J are TRBV4-2 and TRBJ2-1, with D possibly being TRBD1 (6 bases). V was clipped by 3 bases and J by 4 bases, with 13 bases between them. The length of the CDR3 is 15 residues. The germline gives CDR1 LGHNA, CDR2 YNFKEQ. The chain's CDR3 is CASSQGQGTYNEQFF. In nucleotides, the CDR3 is TGTGCCAGCAGCCAGGGGCAGGGGACATACAATGAGCAGTTCTTC.

The chain combines TRBV7-2 with TRBJ2-6, with TRBD2 matching over 9 bases. CDR1 and CDR2 (germline): SGHTA, FQGNSA. This CDR3 is 17 amino acids long. V was pared by 3 bases and J by 1 base, with 4 bases of the junction left unmatched. As DNA, the CDR3 is TGTGCCAGCAGCTTGGCTAGCGGGATGTCTGGGGCCAACGTCCTGACTTTC. This gives the protein CASSLASGMSGANVLTF.

J is TRBJ2-7 and V is TRBV5-1; possible D gene TRBD1, 5 bases. The germline V and J ends were trimmed by 3 bases and 3 bases, with 22 bases remaining between them. The germline gives CDR1 SGHRS, CDR2 YFSETQ. The CDR3 sequence is 17 residues long. CDR3 sequence: CASSSKTVWSMIYEQYF. For the CDR3, the DNA is TGCGCCAGCAGCTCTAAGACAGTCTGGTCTATGATCTACGAGCAGTACTTC.

The rearrangement uses TRBV6-1 and TRBJ2-1, with TRBD2 as a possible D gene (6 bases). This CDR3 has 13 amino acids. Germline V CDR1 and CDR2: MNHNS, SASEGT. Trimming stripped 3 bases from V and 8 bases from J, with 11 bases between. CDR3 sequence (DNA): TGTGCCAGCAGTGATGGCAGGGACTATGAGCAGTTCTTC. Protein product: CASSDGRDYEQFF.

The chain has TRBV4-1 and TRBJ2-5; 11 bases align to TRBD2. There are 17 residues in the CDR3. Germline V gives CDR1 MGHRA, CDR2 YSYEKL. With 3 bases clipped from V and 4 bases from J, the junction kept 10 bases outside the gene matches. CDR3 coding DNA: TGCGCCAGCAGCCAGGGTCGAGCCGGGACTAGCGGAGAGACCCAGTACTTC. Amino acid sequence: CASSQGRAGTSGETQYF.

This chain connects TRBV7-9 to TRBJ1-1, with D hard to call. The V and J ends lost 1 base and 2 bases respectively, with 14 bases between them. This CDR3 contains 16 residues. CDR1 and CDR2 (germline): SEHNR, FQNEAQ (reference sequence). DNA for the CDR3: TGTGCCAGCAGCTTAGGGGCTTCGCTGGCCAACACTGAAGCTTTCTTT. Amino acids: CASSLGASLANTEAFF.

The chain has TRBV11-1 and TRBJ2-3; TRBD2 matches 7 bases. With 5 bases clipped from V and 0 bases from J, the junction kept 5 bases outside the gene matches. Germline lookup yields CDR1 SGHAT and CDR2 FQDESV (reference sequence). CDR3 size: 15 residues. The CDR3 is CASSTLAPSTDTQYF. The CDR3 DNA sequence: TGTGCCAGCAGCACACTAGCGCCCAGCACAGATACGCAGTATTTT.